Following are 27 T cell receptor beta chains from one sample sequenced in a study of T-cell memory formation after mild COVID-19 (dated by TCRdb to about 2021). Library preparation used 5' RACE. The sequencer listed for this sample is Illumina NovaSeq 6000. Through fastp at Q25 and MiXCR, TCRdb rebuilt clones from the public reads, retaining in-frame beta chains. For every CDR3 protein sequence, its rows merge into one entry that carries the most common genes and DNA. The sample includes 250,000 to 350,000 distinct CDR3 sequences, with around 15% observed a single time. The ten largest account for around 23% of the sample. The sample was PBMCs or a T cell subset sorted from them (not recorded which). The receptors were gathered from a young man who had mild COVID-19 (a few samples of this study predate the infection). The sample titles of this study are shuffled in the database, so cell type and time point are left out; the donor was told from shared clones.

This clonotype has only a few counts. V and J are TRBV10-3 and TRBJ1-5; D is uncertain. Trimming removed 8 bases from V and 4 bases from J, with 9 bases in between. This CDR3 contains 12 residues. Per germline, CDR1 ENHRY and CDR2 SYGVKD. The CDR3 DNA follows: TGTGCCATCCAGGAGGGAAATCAGCCCCAGCATTTT. Translated, it gives CAIQEGNQPQHF.

The chain employs TRBV7-3 and TRBJ2-1; 16 bases are a match to TRBD2. After removal of 2 bases from V and 3 bases from J, the junction contained 1 base not matched to a gene. Germline V lookup: CDR1 SGHTA, CDR2 FQGTGA. The CDR3 has 17 amino acids. CDR3 protein: CASSLGTSGGGYNEQFF. CDR3 bases: TGTGCCAGCAGCTTAGGGACTAGCGGGGGGGGCTACAATGAGCAGTTCTTC.

This clonotype was seen only a few times. At one boundary the junction diverges from the germline segment, which might be a read error. This chain joins TRBV12-3 or TRBV12-4 and TRBJ2-1; D uncertain. The CDR3 consists of 11 residues. This CDR3 is CASSSSGYPSF. The CDR3 DNA follows: TGTGCCAGCAGTTCCTCAGGTTACCCTTCTTTC.

This clonotype appeared many times. The chain couples TRBV28 to TRBJ1-6; D gene unclear. CDR3 length: 15 amino acids. Trimming took 5 bases from V and 0 from J, leaving 8 bases between them. CDR1 is MDHEN, CDR2 SYDVKM, per germline. The CDR3, as DNA: TGTGCCAGCAGTCTTTTGAGCTCCTATAATTCACCCCTCCACTTT. Protein sequence: CASSLLSSYNSPLHF.

The chain joins TRBV12-3 or TRBV12-4 to TRBJ2-2; unclear D gene. The CDR3 totals 11 residues. V was pared by 8 bases and J by 5 bases, with 6 bases between. CDR3 bases: TGTGCCAGCGGCCGGACCGGGGAGCTGTTTTTT. Its translation: CASGRTGELFF.

The chain links TRBV11-2 to TRBJ2-1; 7 positions match TRBD2. With 6 bases clipped from V and 6 bases from J, the junction kept 11 bases outside the gene matches. Germline CDR1 SGHAT, CDR2 FQNNGV. There are 15 residues in the CDR3. The CDR3 DNA is TGTGCCAGCAGGCCTCTCGTCGGGGGGTTCAATGAGCAGTTCTTC. Translation gives CASRPLVGGFNEQFF. Drawing the rest from reference TRBV11-2 and TRBJ2-1, the complete variable domain is EAGVAQSPRYKIIEKRQSVAFWCNPISGHATLYWYQQILGQGPKLLIQFQNNGVVDDSQLPKDRFSAERLKGVDSTLKIQPAKLEDSAVYLCASRPLVGGFNEQFFGPGTRLTVL.

This clonotype showed up just a few times. The V call is TRBV21-1, the J call TRBJ2-7; the DNA was not used to check the table's D call, TRBD2. TRBV21-1 has pseudogene status. The CDR3 covers 17 residues. The CDR3 nucleotides are TGTGCCAGCAGCAGTGACCACTGGCAAGCGGGGATCAACGAGCAGTACGTC. Protein: CASSSDHWQAGINEQYV.

V gene TRBV24-1 combines with J gene TRBJ2-1, with TRBD2 as a possible D gene (7 bases). Trimming removed 4 bases at V and 8 bases at J, with 17 bases between. Germline CDR1 reads KGHDR; CDR2 reads SFDVKD. The CDR3 spans 15 residues. The CDR3 reads CATSEAAGALDEQFF. In nucleotides, the CDR3 is TGTGCCACCAGTGAGGCGGCGGGGGCCCTCGATGAGCAGTTCTTC.

V gene TRBV5-1 combines with J gene TRBJ2-5, with D hard to call. Germline CDR1 and CDR2: SGHRS and YFSETQ. Trimming removed 1 base at V and 1 base at J, with 14 bases between. The CDR3 runs to 16 residues. Here the CDR3 DNA reads TGCGCCAGCAGCTTGTCTGAGAATAGGGTCCAAGAGACCCAGTACTTC. Translation gives CASSLSENRVQETQYF.

The V gene is TRBV7-2, the J gene TRBJ1-1; D gene ambiguous. Trimming took off 2 bases at V and 4 bases at J, with 8 bases between the two ends. Germline CDR1 is SGHTA and CDR2 is FQGNSA. This CDR3 contains 13 residues. The DNA for the CDR3 is TGTGCCAGCAGCTTATGGTTCGGCACTGAAGCTTTCTTT. It encodes CASSLWFGTEAFF.

This clonotype occurred a few times. This chain uses TRBV5-1 with TRBJ2-5, with a possible D match to TRBD2 (6 bases). Trimming took 2 bases from V and 10 from J, leaving 12 bases between them. Germline V CDR1 and CDR2: SGHRS, YFSETQ. CDR3 size: 12 residues. The CDR3 DNA sequence: TGCGCCAGCAGCTTCGGGGGTGTCGACCAGTACTTC. Its translation: CASSFGGVDQYF.

The chain carries TRBV9 and TRBJ1-3, with D unresolved. Germline CDR1 is SGDLS and CDR2 is YYNGEE. V lost 3 bases and J 0 bases, leaving 10 bases between the germline ends. The CDR3 is made up of 15 amino acids. This CDR3 reads CASSASGDSGNTIYF. CDR3 bases: TGTGCCAGCAGCGCATCAGGAGACTCTGGAAACACCATATATTTT. Based on the CDR3 plus reference TRBV9 and TRBJ1-3, the full variable domain is DSGVTQTPKHLITATGQRVTLRCSPRSGDLSVYWYQQSLDQGLQFLIQYYNGEERAKGNILERFSAQQFPDLHSELNLSSLELGDSALYFCASSASGDSGNTIYFGEGSWLTVV.

Only a few counts were recorded for this clonotype. The CDR3 region is CSARPHTGSYEQYV. The CDR3 DNA sequence: TGCAGTGCTAGACCCCACACAGGGAGCTACGAGCAGTACGTC. The V gene is TRBV20-1, the J gene TRBJ2-7, with TRBD1 as a possible D gene (6 bases). Deletions cut 2 bases from V and 3 bases from J, with 14 bases between. The CDR3 runs to 14 residues. Germline lookup yields CDR1 DFQATT and CDR2 SNEGSKA (reference sequence).

This clonotype was counted ten times or more. The chain employs TRBV7-2 and TRBJ1-1; the D is unclear. Germline CDR1 reads SGHTA; CDR2 reads FQGNSA. The CDR3 length is 12 residues. The V end was cut by 1 base, the J end by 12 bases, with 12 bases between. The CDR3 region has the DNA TGTGCCAGCAGCTTAGTCGGGCCTTTTTCTTTCTTT. Encoded protein: CASSLVGPFSFF.

This clonotype was seen only a few times. The chain has TRBV25-1 and TRBJ2-1; D unresolved. The length of the CDR3 is 11 residues. V was pared by 4 bases and J by 10 bases, with 8 bases between. Germline CDR1 MGHDK, CDR2 SYGVNS. This chain's CDR3 is CASSAYREQFF. DNA of the CDR3: TGTGCCAGCAGTGCATACCGGGAGCAGTTCTTC. The entire variable domain, with the rest obtained from reference TRBV25-1 and TRBJ2-1, is as follows: EADIYQTPRYLVIGTGKKITLECSQTMGHDKMYWYQQDPGMELHLIHYSYGVNSTEKGDLSSESTVSRIRTEHFPLTLESARPSHTSQYLCASSAYREQFFGPGTRLTVL.

This clonotype has a handful of counts. V gene TRBV19 combines with J gene TRBJ1-2, with D unresolved. The length of the CDR3 is 13 residues. V lost 2 bases and J lost 4, with 8 bases in between. Germline V gene sequence: CDR1 LNHDA, CDR2 SQIVND (reference sequence). CDR3: CASSIQVRYGYTF. As DNA, the CDR3 is TGTGCCAGTAGTATACAGGTTCGCTATGGCTACACCTTC.

This clonotype occurred a few times. This chain links TRBV9 with TRBJ1-2, with a possible D match to TRBD1 (5 bases). V was pared by 3 bases and J by 0 bases, with 18 bases between. Germline V gene sequence: CDR1 SGDLS, CDR2 YYNGEE. This CDR3 contains 17 residues. The CDR3 region is CASSERPYEGTNYGYTF. The CDR3, as DNA: TGTGCCAGCAGCGAGAGGCCCTACGAGGGGACTAACTATGGCTACACCTTC.

The rearrangement joins TRBV12-3 or TRBV12-4 to TRBJ1-5; perhaps TRBD1 as D (6 bases). V was cut by 7 bases and J by 3 bases, with 13 bases left in between. There are 14 residues in the CDR3. CDR3 protein: CASNLGQINQPQHF. The CDR3 bases are TGTGCCAGCAACCTTGGACAGATCAATCAGCCCCAGCATTTT.

This clonotype was seen many times. The CDR3 region is CSARGEDQTYEQYF. The CDR3 coding sequence is TGCAGTGCTAGAGGTGAAGACCAGACCTACGAGCAGTACTTC. The J gene is TRBJ2-7, the V gene TRBV20-1; D is unclear. The germline V gene encodes CDR1 DFQATT and CDR2 SNEGSKA (reference sequence). The CDR3 covers 14 residues. The ends were cut back, 1 base at V and 2 bases at J, with 12 bases in the middle.

The chain combines TRBV15 with TRBJ2-5; 8 bases align to TRBD1. Per the germline V gene, CDR1 is LNHNV and CDR2 is YYDKDF (reference sequence). CDR3 size: 17 residues. V shed 0 bases and J 2 bases; nucleotides not matched to a gene: 8. The CDR3 spells CATSRDPRQGIQETQYF. The CDR3 DNA is TGTGCCACCAGCAGAGATCCTCGACAGGGGATTCAAGAGACCCAGTACTTC.

This clonotype was observed a handful of times. CDR3 coding DNA: TGTGCCAGCAGCGAGGACAGATCGAACTATGGCTACACCTTC. Translation: CASSEDRSNYGYTF. The chain couples TRBV11-1 to TRBJ1-2, with D possibly TRBD1 on 6 matching bases. The germline gives CDR1 SGHAT, CDR2 FQDESV (reference sequence). This CDR3 has 14 amino acids. V was pared by 5 bases and J by 2 bases, with 12 bases between. Looking up the rest from reference TRBV11-1 and TRBJ1-2 gives the full variable domain: EAEVAQSPRYKITEKSQAVAFWCDPISGHATLYWYRQILGQGPELLVQFQDESVVDDSQLPKDRFSAERLKGVDSTLKIQPAELGDSAMYLCASSEDRSNYGYTFGSGTRLTVV.

This clonotype was observed a handful of times. The chain carries TRBV7-3 and TRBJ2-3; perhaps TRBD2 as D (7 bases). Germline CDR1 reads SGHTA; CDR2 reads FQGTGA. Deletions cut 3 bases from V and 2 bases from J, with 15 bases between. The CDR3 has 16 residues. The CDR3 nucleotides are TGTGCCAGCAGCTTTGGTGCCGGGGGGCCCACAGATACGCAGTATTTT. It specifies CASSFGAGGPTDTQYF.

This chain links TRBV4-3 with TRBJ2-5, with D possibly TRBD2 on 6 matching bases. CDR3 length: 13 amino acids. Trimming cost V 4 bases and J 1 base, with 7 bases left between them. The V gene's germline CDR1 is LGHNA and CDR2 YSLEER. The CDR3 coding sequence is TGCGCCAGCAGCCGGAGGGGCCAAGAGACCCAGTACTTC. Translating gives CASSRRGQETQYF.

A few counts support this clonotype. The chain recombines TRBV15 with TRBJ1-1, with D hard to call. The CDR3 has 13 residues. Trimming left V 1 base short and J 5 bases short, with 8 bases between. Germline V gene lookup returns CDR1 LNHNV and CDR2 YYDKDF (reference sequence). CDR3 amino acids: CATSRARYTEAFF. DNA of the CDR3: TGTGCCACCAGCAGAGCGAGGTATACTGAAGCTTTCTTT.

V is TRBV4-2 and J is TRBJ2-7; maybe TRBD1 (5 bases). The V gene lost 0 bases and the J gene lost 2 bases, with 8 bases spanning the gap. The germline V gene has CDR1 LGHNA and CDR2 YNFKEQ. This CDR3 comprises 14 residues. In nucleotides, the CDR3 is TGTGCCAGCAGCCAAGAGAAGACAGCCTACGAGCAGTACTTC. It specifies CASSQEKTAYEQYF.

This clonotype was detected a few times. The genes are TRBV9 and TRBJ1-1, with TRBD1 as a possible D gene (5 bases). The CDR3 loop spans 13 amino acids. CDR1 SGDLS and CDR2 YYNGEE come from the germline V gene. V dropped 3 bases and J dropped 3 bases, with 9 bases sitting between them. The DNA for the CDR3 is TGTGCCAGCAGCGCGGACACGGACACTGAAGCTTTCTTT. It translates to CASSADTDTEAFF.

The genes are TRBV18 and TRBJ1-1, with D possibly matching TRBD1 (6 bases). This CDR3 contains 16 residues. Germline V CDR1 and CDR2: KGHSH, LQKENI. Trimming took off 2 bases at V and 1 base at J, with 14 bases between the two ends. The CDR3 loop reads CASSPTGKVANTEAFF. The CDR3 DNA is TGTGCCAGCTCACCAACAGGGAAGGTTGCGAACACTGAAGCTTTCTTT.